Below are 30 T cell receptor beta chains sequenced from a single sample in a study of human T cells and chemical hapten exposure. Via MiXCR, TCRdb re-called the RACE reads, giving one row per CDR3 protein. The table has some 350,000 distinct CDR3 sequences, approximately 6.9% seen once. Time point specified: patch test 1, 2 weeks after DPC sensitization. As for treatment: therapeutic diphenylcyclopropenone sensitization with weekly scalp DPC. Source: whole blood, taken in connection with sensitization to the hapten diphenylcyclopropenone (DPC). The receptors shown here come from a woman aged 18 to 35 with alopecia areata. Some clones in this sample may be carry-over from other donors' samples.

In this sample, this clonotype turned up many times. The chain has TRBV20-1 and TRBJ2-5, with D tentatively TRBD1 (5 bases). Germline values: CDR1 DFQATT, CDR2 SNEGSKA (reference sequence). V lost 2 bases and J lost 2, with 12 bases in between. The CDR3 contains 14 residues. The CDR3 region is CSARWSQGQETQYF. The CDR3 DNA reads as TGCAGTGCTAGATGGTCTCAGGGACAAGAGACCCAGTACTTC.

This clonotype was detected only a few times. The CDR3 spells CAISGKAGGLIEQYF. DNA of the CDR3: TGTGCCATCAGTGGGAAAGCGGGGGGCCTGATCGAGCAGTACTTC. V usage is TRBV10-3 and J usage is TRBJ2-7; 9 bases are a match to TRBD2. The V and J ends lost 4 bases and 6 bases, in that order; junction bases with no gene match: 10. The CDR3 is made up of 15 amino acids. Germline CDR1 is ENHRY and CDR2 is SYGVKD.

This clonotype was picked up a small number of times. V and J are TRBV12-3 or TRBV12-4 and TRBJ1-6; a weak D match, TRBD1 (6 bases). The CDR3 has 15 residues. V was clipped by 9 bases and J by 0 bases, with 12 bases between them. In nucleotides, the CDR3 is TGTGCCAGTGGGACAATAAGCTCCTATAATTCACCCCTCCACTTT. This gives the protein CASGTISSYNSPLHF.

Points on this clonotype: This may arise from a read error, as a much more abundant clone is one base away. The rearrangement joins TRBV29-1 to TRBJ2-7; D might be TRBD2 (6 bases). The CDR3 has 14 amino acids. Between the trimmed V and J ends, which lost 4 bases and 3 bases, there was a span of 16 bases. Germline-derived CDR1 and CDR2 are SQVTM and ANQGSEA. This CDR3 reads CSVALGGVNYEQYF. CDR3 bases: TGCAGCGTTGCCCTAGGAGGGGTTAACTACGAGCAGTACTTC.

This clonotype has only a few counts. The chain joins TRBV6-1 to TRBJ1-1; D is ambiguous. CDR1 is MNHNS and CDR2 is SASEGT in the germline V gene. There are 14 residues in the CDR3. With 2 bases removed from V and 5 bases from J, the gap between germline ends came to 12 bases. The CDR3 is CASSERLAGTEAFF. CDR3 DNA sequence: TGTGCCAGCAGTGAACGGTTGGCAGGTACTGAAGCTTTCTTT.

The table lists this clonotype with a few counts. The junction departs from the called germline gene at one end, perhaps through a read error. V is TRBV29-1 and J is TRBJ1-1, with D uncertain. Germline assignment: CDR1 SQVTM and CDR2 ANQGSEA. This CDR3 spans 10 amino acids. CDR3 region: CGVGLGEAFF. As DNA, the CDR3 is TGCGGCGTAGGACTGGGGGAAGCTTTCTTT.

This clonotype was found many times. The J gene is TRBJ1-1, the V gene TRBV9; D is possibly TRBD1 (5 bases). V lost 3 bases and J lost 3, with 9 bases in between. The V gene's germline CDR1 is SGDLS and CDR2 YYNGEE. The CDR3 is made up of 13 amino acids. The CDR3 here is CASSGGPYTEAFF. The CDR3 DNA reads as TGTGCCAGCAGCGGGGGACCGTACACTGAAGCTTTCTTT. Full variable domain (outside the CDR3, taken from reference TRBV9 and TRBJ1-1): DSGVTQTPKHLITATGQRVTLRCSPRSGDLSVYWYQQSLDQGLQFLIQYYNGEERAKGNILERFSAQQFPDLHSELNLSSLELGDSALYFCASSGGPYTEAFFGQGTRLTVV.

This clonotype appeared a few times. The V and J genes are TRBV12-5 and TRBJ1-4, with unresolved D. The CDR3 has 17 amino acids. Germline values: CDR1 LGHNT, CDR2 FRNRAP. The V end lost 0 bases, the J end lost 1 base, and 12 bases lay between the germline ends. The CDR3 nucleotides are TGTGCTAGTGGTTTGGTATACGGGGAAGGAACTAATGAAAAACTGTTTTTT. It encodes CASGLVYGEGTNEKLFF.

The chain is built from TRBV20-1 and TRBJ1-1, with a tentative D call TRBD1 (6 bases). CDR1 is DFQATT and CDR2 is SNEGSKA in the germline V gene (reference sequence). This CDR3 has 13 residues. V was cut by 4 bases and J by 4 bases, with 13 bases left in between. The CDR3 DNA is TGCAGTGCTATGGCAGGGGTAGGCACTGAAGCTTTCTTT. It specifies CSAMAGVGTEAFF.

This clonotype was observed a few times. The V gene is TRBV11-2, the J gene TRBJ2-3; 11 bases align to TRBD2. Germline trimming cut 0 bases from V and 7 bases from J; bases unmatched to any gene: 6. The CDR3 contains 16 residues. Germline V gives CDR1 SGHAT, CDR2 FQNNGV. CDR3 loop: CASSLDLAGGVNTQYF. CDR3 coding DNA: TGTGCCAGCAGCTTAGATCTAGCGGGGGGTGTGAATACGCAGTATTTT. Filled out from reference TRBV11-2 and TRBJ2-3, the complete variable domain reads EAGVAQSPRYKIIEKRQSVAFWCNPISGHATLYWYQQILGQGPKLLIQFQNNGVVDDSQLPKDRFSAERLKGVDSTLKIQPAKLEDSAVYLCASSLDLAGGVNTQYFGPGTRLTVL.

The J gene is TRBJ1-1, the V gene TRBV21-1. TRBV21-1 is noted as a pseudogene. This CDR3 has 13 residues. CDR3 nucleotides: TGTGCCAGCAGCAAACTCATGCGGGCTGAAGCTTTCTTT. It translates to CASSKLMRAEAFF.

A few counts support this clonotype. V usage is TRBV3-1 and J usage is TRBJ1-3; D is uncertain. Trimming took off 1 base at V and 1 base at J, with 11 bases between the two ends. From germline, CDR1 is LGHDT and CDR2 YNNKEL (reference sequence). This CDR3 contains 16 residues. CDR3 loop: CASSQVEVSSGNTIYF. Here the CDR3 DNA reads TGTGCCAGCAGCCAAGTTGAGGTGTCGTCTGGAAACACCATATATTTT.

The chain couples TRBV7-9 to TRBJ2-1, with 12 bases fitting TRBD1. After removal of 5 bases from V and 6 bases from J, the junction contained 8 bases not matched to a gene. This CDR3 is 16 amino acids long. The germline V gene encodes CDR1 SEHNR and CDR2 FQNEAQ (reference sequence). Here the CDR3 reads CASSTPGQGAVNEQFF. The CDR3 DNA reads TGTGCCAGCAGCACCCCGGGACAGGGGGCGGTCAATGAGCAGTTCTTC. The variable domain in full, with the rest retrieved from reference TRBV7-9 and TRBJ2-1, is DTGVSQNPRHKITKRGQNVTFRCDPISEHNRLYWYRQTLGQGPEFLTYFQNEAQLEKSRLLSDRFSAERPKGSFSTLEIQRTEQGDSAMYLCASSTPGQGAVNEQFFGPGTRLTVL.

V and J are TRBV6-6 and TRBJ2-3; 13 bases fit TRBD2. The J segment lost 5 bases and the V segment lost 2 bases, leaving 10 bases of the junction unmatched. The germline CDR1 and CDR2 sequences are MNHNY and SVGAGI (reference sequence). The CDR3 totals 18 residues. CDR3 in DNA: TGTGCCAGCAGTTACCCCCTAACTAGCGGGGGGGCGGGAGATACGCAGTATTTT. Residues: CASSYPLTSGGAGDTQYF.

This clonotype was observed many times. This sequence joins TRBV6-5 and TRBJ2-3; TRBD2 matches 9 bases. The length of the CDR3 is 15 residues. The ends lost 5 bases at V and 4 bases at J; junction bases unmatched: 7. Germline loops: CDR1 MNHEY, CDR2 SVGAGI. CDR3 sequence (DNA): TGTGCCAGCAGTCGGGGGCTAGCGGGGTCAGATACGCAGTATTTT. Its protein product is CASSRGLAGSDTQYF.

This clonotype showed up just a few times. This chain connects TRBV6-2 or TRBV6-3 to TRBJ2-2, with D unclear. V shed 7 bases and J shed 8 bases, with 14 bases lying between them. This CDR3 is 13 amino acids long. Germline-derived CDR1 and CDR2 are MNHEY and SVGEGT. Here the CDR3 reads CASTSSRAGELFF. The CDR3 DNA reads TGTGCCAGCACCAGCTCTCGTGCGGGGGAGCTGTTTTTT.

The chain links TRBV11-1 to TRBJ2-1, with 12 bases aligning to TRBD2. Germline V gene sequence: CDR1 SGHAT, CDR2 FQDESV (reference sequence). V dropped 0 bases and J dropped 7; count of bases not matched to a gene: 10. CDR3 length: 18 amino acids. The CDR3 nucleotides are TGTGCCAGCAGCTTAGCCGGGCCCGGGACTAGCGGGCATAATGAGCAGTTCTTC. It specifies CASSLAGPGTSGHNEQFF.

In its sample, this clonotype was seen many times. The chain joins TRBV12-5 to TRBJ2-3; possible D gene TRBD2, 6 bases. The CDR3 contains 14 residues. V was clipped by 5 bases and J by 4 bases, with 13 bases between them. Germline V CDR1 and CDR2: LGHNT, FRNRAP. CDR3 region: CASGPRTGADTQYF. CDR3 DNA: TGTGCTAGTGGTCCGCGAACGGGGGCAGATACGCAGTATTTT.

This clonotype appeared many times. This chain links TRBV12-5 with TRBJ2-3; TRBD1 matches 7 bases. V lost 4 bases to trimming and J lost 6 bases; unmatched junction nucleotides: 10. The CDR3 length is 15 residues. CDR1 is LGHNT and CDR2 is FRNRAP in the germline V gene. The CDR3 region has the DNA TGTGCTAGTGGTTCCCACCGACAGGGTATGGATACGCAGTATTTT. As protein: CASGSHRQGMDTQYF.

The V gene is TRBV3-1, the J gene TRBJ2-7; 7 bases align to TRBD2. The germline gives CDR1 LGHDT, CDR2 YNNKEL (reference sequence). Trimming took 4 bases from V and 9 from J; bases not matched to a gene: 9. The CDR3 loop spans 13 amino acids. CDR3 residues: CASSLQVGGGQYF. The CDR3 nucleotides are TGTGCCAGCAGCCTTCAAGTTGGCGGGGGGCAGTACTTC.

There are many counts of this clonotype. V and J are TRBV2 and TRBJ1-6; D call uncertain. Trimming cost V 11 bases and J 0 bases, with 8 bases left between them. This CDR3 has 13 amino acids. CDR1 SNHLY and CDR2 FYNNEI come from the germline V gene. The CDR3 DNA follows: TGTGCCCTGGGGAGCTCCTATAATTCACCCCTCCACTTT. Amino acid sequence: CALGSSYNSPLHF. Full variable domain (remainder filled in from reference TRBV2 and TRBJ1-6): EPEVTQTPSHQVTQMGQEVILRCVPISNHLYFYWYRQILGQKVEFLVSFYNNEISEKSEIFDDQFSVERPDGSNFTLKIRSTKLEDSAMYFCALGSSYNSPLHFGNGTRLTVT.

This clonotype was counted only a few times. V usage is TRBV12-3 or TRBV12-4 and J usage is TRBJ1-1, with 7 bases aligning to TRBD1. The CDR3 is 16 amino acids. V shed 4 bases and J 3 bases; nucleotides not matched to a gene: 11. CDR3 nucleotides: TGTGCCAGCAGTTCATTTATATATGACAGGGACACTGAAGCTTTCTTT. This sequence encodes CASSSFIYDRDTEAFF.

This clonotype was seen ten or more times. This chain joins TRBV6-1 and TRBJ2-6; TRBD1 aligns across 7 bases. CDR1 and CDR2 (germline): MNHNS, SASEGT. J lost 1 base, V lost 3 bases, and 3 bases had no gene match. The CDR3 runs to 16 residues. CDR3 sequence: CASSELQGSGANVLTF. The CDR3, as DNA: TGTGCCAGCAGTGAGCTACAGGGGTCTGGGGCCAACGTCCTGACTTTC.

This clonotype has at least ten counts. The gene calls are TRBV24-1 and TRBJ2-7; 9 bases match TRBD1. CDR3 length: 14 residues. Germline CDR1 and CDR2: KGHDR and SFDVKD. J was trimmed by 3 bases and V by 3 bases; bases with no gene match: 2. CDR3 sequence reads: CATSDPGQGYEQYF. Written as DNA, the CDR3 is TGTGCCACCAGTGATCCGGGACAGGGCTACGAGCAGTACTTC.

This clonotype was picked up many times. J is TRBJ2-7 and V is TRBV5-1; D not certain. CDR3 length: 13 amino acids. Trimming shortened V by 0 bases and J by 2 bases, and 6 bases separated the two germline ends. Germline lookup yields CDR1 SGHRS and CDR2 YFSETQ. The CDR3 protein is CASSLETAYEQYF. The CDR3 DNA reads as TGCGCCAGCAGCTTGGAAACAGCCTACGAGCAGTACTTC.

The table lists this clonotype with a few counts. CDR3 DNA: TGCAGTGCTAGAGGCACCGGGACAGACCTAATGAACACTGAAGCTTTCTTT. Encoded protein: CSARGTGTDLMNTEAFF. The chain couples TRBV20-1 to TRBJ1-1, with 7 bases lining up with TRBD1. The germline CDR1 and CDR2 sequences are DFQATT and SNEGSKA (reference sequence). The CDR3 is 17 amino acids. After removal of 1 base from V and 0 bases from J, the junction contained 11 bases not matched to a gene.

This clonotype was counted ten times or more. The chain links TRBV28 to TRBJ2-7; no definite D call. CDR3 length equals 13 residues. Trimming cost V 1 base and J 1 base, with 5 bases left between them. Germline CDR1 and CDR2: MDHEN and SYDVKM. The CDR3 is CASSLLKSYEQYF. The CDR3 DNA follows: TGTGCCAGCAGTTTATTGAAATCCTACGAGCAGTACTTC.

This clonotype was seen repeatedly, ten times or more. The chain recombines TRBV6-6 with TRBJ2-7; D gene uncertain. From germline, CDR1 is MNHNY and CDR2 SVGAGI (reference sequence). This CDR3 has 11 amino acids. V was trimmed by 11 bases and J by 2 bases, leaving 10 bases between them. CDR3 nucleotides: TGTGCCGCCGGAGAGACCTACGAGCAGTACTTC. As protein: CAAGETYEQYF.

The chain employs TRBV4-3 and TRBJ2-7, with TRBD2 matching over 7 bases. Germline CDR1 reads LGHNA; CDR2 reads YSLEER. This CDR3 region has 16 residues. The V and J ends lost 1 base and 0 bases, in that order; junction bases with no gene match: 6. CDR3: CASSQGPAGTSYEQYF. The CDR3 nucleotides are TGCGCCAGCAGCCAAGGCCCAGCGGGGACCTCCTACGAGCAGTACTTC.

The chain joins TRBV12-3 or TRBV12-4 to TRBJ1-2, with D possibly being TRBD1 (6 bases). Trimming took 1 base from V and 6 from J, leaving 15 bases between them. This CDR3 is 15 amino acids long. Written as DNA, the CDR3 is TGTGCCAGCAGTTTAGTAACAGGGAATACGGATGGCTACACCTTC. It specifies CASSLVTGNTDGYTF.